These 29 T cell receptor beta chains share one sample of origin, sequenced in a study of T-cell reconstitution after alpha-beta-depleted transplantation in children. Unique molecular identifiers tagged the TCRbeta library. TCRdb passed the PCR reads through MiXCR, listing each CDR3 protein once. The repertoire holds tens of thousands of distinct CDR3 sequences, with 4.9% as singletons. The specimen was PBMCs, mostly from graft donor cells, collected 180 days after TCRalphabeta/CD19-depleted stem cell transplant. The receptors here all came from a boy younger than two who had a stem cell transplant for acute myeloid leukemia, so the T cells may come from the graft donor.

This clonotype was seen many times. The gene calls are TRBV20-1 and TRBJ2-2, with TRBD2 matching over 13 bases. Germline values: CDR1 DFQATT, CDR2 SNEGSKA (reference sequence). CDR3 size: 17 residues. J lost 6 bases, V lost 6 bases, and 13 bases had no gene match. This chain's CDR3 is CSARRLAGGVQAGELFF. The CDR3 nucleotides are TGCAGTGCCAGAAGACTAGCGGGGGGTGTCCAGGCCGGGGAGCTGTTTTTT.

This clonotype was counted at least ten times. The chain has TRBV3-1 and TRBJ2-3, with D perhaps TRBD1 or TRBD2 (5 bases each). This CDR3 is built from 17 residues. The V gene's germline CDR1 is LGHDT and CDR2 YNNKEL (reference sequence). V lost 3 bases and J lost 6, with 22 bases in between. The chain's CDR3 is CASSQQLPGPPSDTQYF. CDR3 DNA: TGTGCCAGCAGCCAGCAACTCCCGGGACCGCCTTCGGATACGCAGTATTTT.

In this sample, this clonotype turned up many times. J is TRBJ2-7 and V is TRBV6-2 or TRBV6-3; TRBD2 might be the D (5 bases). With 2 bases removed from V and 3 bases from J, the gap between germline ends came to 11 bases. CDR3 length: 14 residues. Germline loops: CDR1 MNHEY, CDR2 SVGEGT. Written as DNA, the CDR3 is TGTGCCAGCAGTTACCTCGGGGTGAGCTACGAGCAGTACTTC. Encoded protein: CASSYLGVSYEQYF.

This clonotype was seen ten or more times. The chain carries TRBV5-1 and TRBJ1-1, with 7 bases matching TRBD1. V lost 4 bases, J lost 0 bases, and 6 bases stayed unmatched. Germline V gives CDR1 SGHRS, CDR2 YFSETQ. This CDR3 is 15 amino acids long. The CDR3 coding sequence is TGCGCCAGCAGCCAGGGACAGAACATGAACACTGAAGCTTTCTTT. Translation gives CASSQGQNMNTEAFF.

This clonotype was observed at least ten times. The rearrangement uses TRBV19 and TRBJ2-1, with D uncertain. V shed 4 bases and J shed 0 bases, with 10 bases lying between them. This CDR3 has 15 residues. The V gene's germline CDR1 is LNHDA and CDR2 SQIVND (reference sequence). The CDR3 here is CASSNARLSYNEQFF. CDR3 nucleotides: TGTGCCAGTAGTAATGCGAGACTCTCCTACAATGAGCAGTTCTTC.

In this sample, this clonotype turned up many times. The chain employs TRBV12-3 or TRBV12-4 and TRBJ2-2, with D tentatively TRBD2 (7 bases). V gave up 5 bases and J gave up 1 base, with 11 bases separating them. The CDR3 is made up of 15 amino acids. Here the CDR3 reads CASSPRGLNTGELFF. CDR3 coding DNA: TGTGCCAGCAGTCCGCGGGGGCTGAACACCGGGGAGCTGTTTTTT.

At least ten counts were recorded for this clonotype. The chain employs TRBV30 and TRBJ2-4; D is possibly TRBD1 or TRBD2 (5 bases each). The V gene's germline CDR1 is GTSNPN and CDR2 SVGIG (reference sequence). The CDR3 consists of 15 residues. V gave up 0 bases and J gave up 5 bases, with 14 bases separating them. The CDR3 spells CAWSVRSGDENIQYF. The DNA for the CDR3 is TGTGCCTGGAGTGTACGTTCTGGGGACGAAAACATTCAGTACTTC.

This clonotype showed up many times. This CDR3 reads CASSIVDRSTQHF. The CDR3 DNA follows: TGTGCCAGTAGTATAGTGGACAGGTCGACCCAGCATTTT. This chain joins TRBV19 and TRBJ1-5; 7 positions match TRBD1. Germline V gene lookup returns CDR1 LNHDA and CDR2 SQIVND (reference sequence). The CDR3 is 13 residues long. V was clipped by 1 base and J by 11 bases; unmatched bases: 5.

This clonotype was observed at least ten times. The J gene is TRBJ1-1, the V gene TRBV11-2, with 12 bases aligning to TRBD1. V trimming: 1 base; J trimming: 5 bases; junction bases outside the gene matches: 5. Germline CDR1 reads SGHAT; CDR2 reads FQNNGV. There are 16 residues in the CDR3. The CDR3 sequence is CASSLGGQGARTEAFF. In DNA, the CDR3 is TGTGCCAGCAGCTTAGGGGGACAGGGGGCGAGGACTGAAGCTTTCTTT.

This clonotype was seen repeatedly, ten times or more. This chain joins TRBV6-5 and TRBJ1-5; D call uncertain. The CDR3 runs to 16 residues. Germline V gives CDR1 MNHEY, CDR2 SVGAGI. V lost 6 bases and J 3 bases, leaving 18 bases between the germline ends. CDR3 amino acids: CASSVTPYRDNQPQHF. The CDR3 coding sequence is TGTGCCAGCAGCGTCACCCCATACAGAGACAATCAGCCCCAGCATTTT.

There are many counts of this clonotype. This rearrangement joins TRBV4-2 to TRBJ2-1; TRBD1 aligns across 9 bases. V trimming: 4 bases; J trimming: 8 bases; junction bases outside the gene matches: 6. Germline V gene sequence: CDR1 LGHNA, CDR2 YNFKEQ. The CDR3 length is 14 residues. The DNA for the CDR3 is TGTGCCAGCAGCCTTATGACAGGGGGGGATGAGCAGTTCTTC. This sequence encodes CASSLMTGGDEQFF.

In its sample, this clonotype was seen many times. This may stem from a read error, because a much larger clone lies one nucleotide away. The chain has TRBV12-3 or TRBV12-4 and TRBJ2-2; TRBD2 agrees at 7 bases. This CDR3 spans 18 amino acids. Here the CDR3 DNA reads TGTGCCATCAGTTTAGGAGATCGCGGGGAGGGGAACACCGGGGAGCTGTTTTTT. Amino acids: CAISLGDRGEGNTGELFF.

The sample holds many counts of this clonotype. CDR3 bases: TGCGCCAGCAGCTTACCGGGACAGCGATCCTACGAGCAGTACTTC. Translated, it gives CASSLPGQRSYEQYF. The gene calls are TRBV5-1 and TRBJ2-7; 7 nucleotides agree with TRBD1. The germline V gene has CDR1 SGHRS and CDR2 YFSETQ. This CDR3 comprises 15 residues. The V segment lost 2 bases and the J segment 1 base; nucleotides outside the gene matches: 6.

This clonotype has a count of ten or more. J is TRBJ2-3 and V is TRBV30, with a possible D match to TRBD2 (7 bases). V was shortened by 8 bases and J by 3 bases, with 15 bases between the two germline ends. The V gene's germline CDR1 is GTSNPN and CDR2 SVGIG (reference sequence). The CDR3 loop spans 13 amino acids. This CDR3 is CAGRGRGTDTQYF. The CDR3 coding sequence is TGTGCCGGAAGGGGGAGGGGGACAGATACGCAGTATTTT.

This clonotype was recorded at least ten times. CDR3 amino acids: CASSLEGDVTEAFF. CDR3 nucleotides: TGTGCCAGCAGCTTGGAGGGGGATGTCACTGAAGCTTTCTTT. The V gene is TRBV13, the J gene TRBJ1-1; weak D call: TRBD1 (6 bases). Germline CDR1 is PRHDT and CDR2 is FYEKMQ (reference sequence). The CDR3 is 14 residues long. Trimming removed 3 bases at V and 4 bases at J, with 12 bases between.

The chain recombines TRBV9 with TRBJ2-3; no clear D. The CDR3 totals 15 residues. The germline V and J ends were trimmed by 4 bases and 1 base, with 13 bases remaining between them. Looked up from germline, CDR1 is SGDLS and CDR2 is YYNGEE. CDR3 nucleotides: TGTGCCAGCAGCCCCAGATTTAGCCGCACAGATACGCAGTATTTT. It specifies CASSPRFSRTDTQYF. Full variable domain (missing parts from reference TRBV9 and TRBJ2-3): DSGVTQTPKHLITATGQRVTLRCSPRSGDLSVYWYQQSLDQGLQFLIQYYNGEERAKGNILERFSAQQFPDLHSELNLSSLELGDSALYFCASSPRFSRTDTQYFGPGTRLTVL.

This clonotype was counted at least ten times. The chain is built from TRBV7-9 and TRBJ1-1, with 9 bases lining up with TRBD1. The CDR3 runs to 17 residues. V lost 5 bases to trimming and J lost 0 bases; unmatched junction nucleotides: 10. CDR1 is SEHNR and CDR2 is FQNEAQ in the germline V gene (reference sequence). The CDR3 protein is CASSHDRGTGMNTEAFF. DNA of the CDR3: TGTGCCAGCAGCCACGACAGGGGGACGGGCATGAACACTGAAGCTTTCTTT.

This clonotype was observed at least ten times. The V call is TRBV20-1, the J call TRBJ1-5; tentatively, D is TRBD1 (5 bases). The V gene lost 3 bases and the J gene lost 5 bases, with 17 bases spanning the gap. CDR3 length: 15 residues. Germline CDR1 is DFQATT and CDR2 is SNEGSKA (reference sequence). CDR3: CSASAQGGRDQPQHF. The CDR3 DNA sequence: TGCAGTGCTAGTGCCCAGGGCGGTCGGGATCAGCCCCAGCATTTT.

This clonotype was seen at least ten times. V gene TRBV20-1 combines with J gene TRBJ2-7; 12 positions match TRBD2. There are 14 residues in the CDR3. The germline gives CDR1 DFQATT, CDR2 SNEGSKA (reference sequence). V was pared by 1 base and J by 7 bases, with 5 bases of the junction left unmatched. The CDR3 sequence is CSARGLAGGNEQYV. CDR3 in DNA: TGCAGTGCTAGAGGTCTAGCGGGGGGGAATGAGCAGTACGTC.

This clonotype was found many times. Written as DNA, the CDR3 is TGTGCCAGCAGTCGTAGGGGGTCACACGTCTGGGAGACCCAGTACTTC. This sequence encodes CASSRRGSHVWETQYF. This chain uses TRBV28 with TRBJ2-5; tentatively, D is TRBD1 (6 bases). This CDR3 comprises 16 residues. Germline loops: CDR1 MDHEN, CDR2 SYDVKM. Trimming took 5 bases from V and 5 from J, leaving 21 bases between them.

By sample fraction, this clonotype is medium-sized (0.01 to 0.1%). As DNA, the CDR3 is TGTGCCCTAGGGGGCAGGAACGAGCAGTACTTC. This gives the protein CALGGRNEQYF. The chain combines TRBV10-3 with TRBJ2-7; TRBD1 agrees at 7 bases. The germline CDR1 and CDR2 sequences are ENHRY and SYGVKD. CDR3 size: 11 residues. The trim removed 11 bases at V and 5 bases at J, leaving 6 bases unmatched.

This clonotype was recorded many times. The chain combines TRBV12-3 or TRBV12-4 with TRBJ1-1; TRBD1 is a possible D gene (6 bases). The CDR3 covers 14 residues. With 6 bases removed from V and 0 bases from J, the gap between germline ends came to 11 bases. As DNA, the CDR3 is TGTGCCAGCAGACGGACAGCCATGAACACTGAAGCTTTCTTT. This codes for CASRRTAMNTEAFF.

This clonotype was recorded at least ten times. The CDR3 sequence is CASSLALGDTQETQYF. CDR3 coding DNA: TGTGCCAGCAGCTTAGCTCTGGGGGATACCCAAGAGACCCAGTACTTC. The chain couples TRBV7-6 to TRBJ2-5; either TRBD1 or TRBD2 may supply D (5 bases each). With 0 bases removed from V and 1 base from J, the gap between germline ends came to 12 bases. Germline V lookup: CDR1 SGHVS, CDR2 FNYEAQ. The CDR3 has 16 residues.

This clonotype was observed many times. The CDR3 DNA is TGTGCCATCAGTGTGCTAGCGGGGGACTACGAGCAGTACTTC. Translation gives CAISVLAGDYEQYF. The gene calls are TRBV10-3 and TRBJ2-7; 10 nucleotides match TRBD2. The ends lost 4 bases at V and 3 bases at J; junction bases unmatched: 3. The CDR3 runs 14 residues. CDR1 is ENHRY, CDR2 SYGVKD, per germline.

This clonotype was seen ten or more times. This chain joins TRBV10-3 and TRBJ2-6; D ambiguous. CDR1 and CDR2 from the germline V gene are ENHRY and SYGVKD. V was pared by 2 bases and J by 0 bases, with 8 bases between. The CDR3 length is 16 residues. CDR3: CAISEPHNSGANVLTF. The CDR3 DNA is TGTGCCATCAGTGAGCCGCACAACTCTGGGGCCAACGTCCTGACTTTC.

This clonotype was detected many times. The rearrangement uses TRBV15 and TRBJ1-5, with 9 bases matching TRBD1. This CDR3 spans 16 amino acids. The germline V gene encodes CDR1 LNHNV and CDR2 YYDKDF (reference sequence). Trimming at V came to 1 base and at J to 5 bases, leaving 6 bases not matched to a gene. CDR3 nucleotides: TGTGCCACCAGCAGAGGAGACAGGGGGTACTATCAGCCCCAGCATTTT. This codes for CATSRGDRGYYQPQHF.

This clonotype was seen at least ten times. The rearrangement links TRBV5-1 to TRBJ1-1; the D is unclear. Between the trimmed V and J ends, which lost 2 bases and 2 bases, there was a span of 7 bases. This CDR3 is built from 13 residues. Germline lookup yields CDR1 SGHRS and CDR2 YFSETQ. This CDR3 reads CASSFWVNTEAFF. CDR3 DNA sequence: TGCGCCAGCAGCTTCTGGGTCAACACTGAAGCTTTCTTT. The variable domain in full, completed from reference TRBV5-1 and TRBJ1-1, reads KAGVTQTPRYLIKTRGQQVTLSCSPISGHRSVSWYQQTPGQGLQFLFEYFSETQRNKGNFPGRFSGRQFSNSRSEMNVSTLELGDSALYLCASSFWVNTEAFFGQGTRLTVV.

This clonotype has at least ten counts. The rearrangement uses TRBV5-1 and TRBJ2-5; a weak D match, TRBD2 (6 bases). V lost 2 bases and J 2 bases, leaving 10 bases between the germline ends. Germline V CDR1 and CDR2: SGHRS, YFSETQ. The CDR3 sequence is 14 residues long. The CDR3 DNA sequence: TGCGCCAGCAGCTTAGGGACTTCACAAGAGACCCAGTACTTC. Encoded protein: CASSLGTSQETQYF. Looking up the rest from reference TRBV5-1 and TRBJ2-5 gives the full variable domain: KAGVTQTPRYLIKTRGQQVTLSCSPISGHRSVSWYQQTPGQGLQFLFEYFSETQRNKGNFPGRFSGRQFSNSRSEMNVSTLELGDSALYLCASSLGTSQETQYFGPGTRLLVL.

The table lists this clonotype with many counts. The chain joins TRBV20-1 to TRBJ1-2; D ambiguous. V was trimmed by 0 bases and J by 6 bases, leaving 11 bases between them. This CDR3 contains 13 residues. Per the germline V gene, CDR1 is DFQATT and CDR2 is SNEGSKA (reference sequence). The CDR3 region has the DNA TGCAGTGCTAGAGAGCGGGTTAAGAATGGCTACACCTTC. Amino acid sequence: CSARERVKNGYTF.